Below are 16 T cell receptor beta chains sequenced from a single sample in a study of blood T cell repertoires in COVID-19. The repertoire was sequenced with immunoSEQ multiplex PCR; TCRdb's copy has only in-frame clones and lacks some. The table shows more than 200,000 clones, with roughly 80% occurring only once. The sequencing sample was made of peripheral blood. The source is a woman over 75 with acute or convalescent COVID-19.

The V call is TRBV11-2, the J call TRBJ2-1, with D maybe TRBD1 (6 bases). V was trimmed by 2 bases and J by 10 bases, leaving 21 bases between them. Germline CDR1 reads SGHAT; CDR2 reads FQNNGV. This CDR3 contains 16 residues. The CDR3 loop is CASSLLSGAALGEQFF. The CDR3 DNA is TGTGCCAGCAGCTTACTGTCAGGGGCCGCCCTGGGGGAGCAGTTCTTC.

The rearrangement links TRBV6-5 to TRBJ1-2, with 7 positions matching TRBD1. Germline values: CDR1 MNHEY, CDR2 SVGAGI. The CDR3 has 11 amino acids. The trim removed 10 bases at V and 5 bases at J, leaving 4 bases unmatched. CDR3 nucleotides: TGTGCCAATTTACAGGGGTATGGCTACACCTTC. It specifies CANLQGYGYTF.

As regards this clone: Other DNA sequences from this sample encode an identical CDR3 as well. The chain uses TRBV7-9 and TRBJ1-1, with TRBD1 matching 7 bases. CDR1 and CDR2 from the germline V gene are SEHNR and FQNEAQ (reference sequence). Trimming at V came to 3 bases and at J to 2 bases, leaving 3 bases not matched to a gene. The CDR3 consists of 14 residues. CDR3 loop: CASSLGTANTEAFF. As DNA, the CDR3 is TGTGCCAGCAGCTTGGGGACAGCAAACACTGAAGCTTTCTTT.

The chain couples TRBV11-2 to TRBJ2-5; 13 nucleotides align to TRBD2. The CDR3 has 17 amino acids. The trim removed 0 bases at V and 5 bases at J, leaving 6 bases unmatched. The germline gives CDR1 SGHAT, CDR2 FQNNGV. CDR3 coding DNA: TGTGCCAGCAGCTTAGACGGACTAGCGGGAGACTGGGAGACCCAGTACTTC. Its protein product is CASSLDGLAGDWETQYF.

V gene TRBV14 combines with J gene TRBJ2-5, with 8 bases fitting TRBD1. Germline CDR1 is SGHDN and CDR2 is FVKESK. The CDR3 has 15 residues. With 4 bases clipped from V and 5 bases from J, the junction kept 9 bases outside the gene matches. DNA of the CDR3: TGTGCCAGCAGCCGAGACAGGGGTGGAATTGAGACCCAGTACTTC. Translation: CASSRDRGGIETQYF.

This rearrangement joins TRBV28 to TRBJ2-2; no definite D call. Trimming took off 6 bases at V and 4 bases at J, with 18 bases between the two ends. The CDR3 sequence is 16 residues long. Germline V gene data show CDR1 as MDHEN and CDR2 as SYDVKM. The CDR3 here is CASSPTGPRVTGELFF. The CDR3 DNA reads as TGTGCCAGCAGCCCGACCGGCCCCCGGGTCACCGGGGAGCTGTTTTTT.

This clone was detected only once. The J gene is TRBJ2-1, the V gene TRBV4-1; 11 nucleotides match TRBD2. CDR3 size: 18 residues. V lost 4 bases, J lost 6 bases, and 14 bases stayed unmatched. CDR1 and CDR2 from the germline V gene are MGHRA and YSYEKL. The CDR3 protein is CASSPPVYLAGGFNEQFF. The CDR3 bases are TGCGCCAGCAGCCCCCCCGTTTACCTAGCGGGGGGTTTCAATGAGCAGTTCTTC.

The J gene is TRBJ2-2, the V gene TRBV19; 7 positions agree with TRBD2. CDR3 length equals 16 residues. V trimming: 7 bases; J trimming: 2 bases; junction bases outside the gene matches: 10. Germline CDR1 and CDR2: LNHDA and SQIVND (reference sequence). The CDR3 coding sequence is TGTGCCAGTACCTCAAGGGCTAGCGGAAACACCGGGGAGCTGTTTTTT. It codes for CASTSRASGNTGELFF.

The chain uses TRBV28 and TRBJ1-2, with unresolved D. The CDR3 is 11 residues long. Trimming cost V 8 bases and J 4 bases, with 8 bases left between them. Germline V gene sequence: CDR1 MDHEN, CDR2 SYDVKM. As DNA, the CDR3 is TGTGCCAGCGCCTCCAGCTATGGCTACACCTTC. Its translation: CASASSYGYTF.

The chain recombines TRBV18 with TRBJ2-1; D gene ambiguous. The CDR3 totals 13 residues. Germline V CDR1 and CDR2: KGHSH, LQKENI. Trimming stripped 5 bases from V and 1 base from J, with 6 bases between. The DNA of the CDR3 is TGTGCCAGCTCATTAGAATCCTACAATGAGCAGTTCTTC. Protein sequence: CASSLESYNEQFF.

The CDR3 protein is CASSQTSGLNTGELFF. CDR3 nucleotide sequence: TGTGCCAGCAGCCAAACTAGCGGCCTTAACACCGGGGAGCTGTTTTTT. This chain uses TRBV3-1 (or the pseudogene TRBV3-2) with TRBJ2-2; the match to TRBD2 covers 8 bases. Germline V gives CDR1 LGHDT, CDR2 YNNKEL (reference sequence). The length of the CDR3 is 16 residues. With 2 bases clipped from V and 2 bases from J, the junction kept 4 bases outside the gene matches.

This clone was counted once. The CDR3 loop reads CASSQWDSSETQYF. CDR3 DNA: TGTGCCAGCAGCCAATGGGACAGCAGCGAGACCCAGTACTTC. The chain combines TRBV14 with TRBJ2-5; TRBD1 agrees at 7 bases. The CDR3 consists of 14 residues. Germline CDR1 reads SGHDN; CDR2 reads FVKESK. Trimming took 2 bases from V and 5 from J; bases not matched to a gene: 5.

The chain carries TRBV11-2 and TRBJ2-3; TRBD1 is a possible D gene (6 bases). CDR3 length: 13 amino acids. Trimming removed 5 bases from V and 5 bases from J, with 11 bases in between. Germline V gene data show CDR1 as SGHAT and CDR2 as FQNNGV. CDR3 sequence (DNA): TGTGCCAGCAGCCCCAGGGGTGGAGATACGCAGTATTTT. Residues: CASSPRGGDTQYF.

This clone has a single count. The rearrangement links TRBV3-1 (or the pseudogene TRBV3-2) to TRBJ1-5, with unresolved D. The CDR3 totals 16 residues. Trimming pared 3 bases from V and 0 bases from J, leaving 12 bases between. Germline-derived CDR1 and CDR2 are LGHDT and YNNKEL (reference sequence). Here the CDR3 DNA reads TGTGCCAGCAGCCACGGAGACGGGTATAGCAATCAGCCCCAGCATTTT. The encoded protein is CASSHGDGYSNQPQHF.

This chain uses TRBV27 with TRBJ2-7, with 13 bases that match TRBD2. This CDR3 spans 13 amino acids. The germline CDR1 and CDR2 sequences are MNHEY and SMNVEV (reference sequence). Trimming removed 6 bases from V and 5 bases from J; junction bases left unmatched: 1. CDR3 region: CASRTSGRHEQYF. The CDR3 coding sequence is TGTGCCAGCAGGACTAGCGGGAGGCACGAGCAGTACTTC.

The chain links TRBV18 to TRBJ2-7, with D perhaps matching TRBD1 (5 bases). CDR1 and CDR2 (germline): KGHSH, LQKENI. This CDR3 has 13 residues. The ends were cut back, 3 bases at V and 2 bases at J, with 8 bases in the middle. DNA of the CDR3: TGTGCCAGCTCACCGGCGACAGCCTACGAGCAGTACTTC. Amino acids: CASSPATAYEQYF.